This T cell receptor beta chain stems from a study of CD8 T cells in Susac syndrome. Roughly 0.45 to 1 ug RNA was reverse transcribed with random hexamers. Amplification of TCR beta CDR3 spanned 54 Vbeta and 13 Jbeta via immunoSEQ multiplex PCR. Each CDR3 protein is one row after TCRdb ran MiXCR on the immunoSEQ multiplex PCR reads. Here the sample spans more than 100,000 distinct CDR3 sequences, around 75% being singletons. Trimming took 8 bases from V and 0 from J, leaving 16 bases between them. The CDR3 length is 15 residues. CDR1 LNHDA and CDR2 SQIVND come from the germline V gene (reference sequence). As regards this clonotype: Antigen: not known.

Study conclusions and caveats: The relatively small number of individuals in the TCR sequencing and HLA analysis was acknowledged by the study.

The V call is TRBV19, the J call TRBJ1-1; D not resolved. The sample was CD8+ T cells from PBMCs. This TCR came from a human donor with multiple sclerosis. CDR3 nucleotides: TGTGCCAGTGGACCAAGCGCGGGGTTGAACACTGAAGCTTTCTTT. Its translation: CASGPSAGLNTEAFF.